The 4 T cell receptor beta chains below were found in one sample sequenced in a study of blood T cell repertoires in COVID-19. Sequenced by immunoSEQ multiplex PCR; TCRdb stores in-frame clones only, minus some. There are hundreds of thousands of clones in the sample; about 88% occur only once, and around 8% lies in the top ten. What was sequenced was PBMCs or T cells enriched from blood (not recorded which). The origin of the receptors is a woman aged 55-70 years who had recovered from COVID-19.

J is TRBJ1-2 and V is TRBV2, with no clear D. V lost 6 bases and J 4 bases, leaving 12 bases between the germline ends. The CDR3 loop spans 13 amino acids. Per the germline V gene, CDR1 is SNHLY and CDR2 is FYNNEI. The CDR3 region has the DNA TGTGCCAGCAGAACCACAGTGGGCTATGGCTACACCTTC. This encodes CASRTTVGYGYTF.

This clone was recorded once. The rearrangement joins TRBV19 to TRBJ1-1; 9 bases are shared with TRBD1. The CDR3 runs to 13 residues. CDR1 is LNHDA and CDR2 is SQIVND in the germline V gene (reference sequence). V lost 10 bases and J lost 4; bases outside the gene matches: 7. CDR3 DNA: TGTGCCACCATTCCGACAGGGGGCACTGAAGCTTTCTTT. Translated, it gives CATIPTGGTEAFF.

This clone was seen only once. The chain links TRBV27 to TRBJ2-2, with 7 nucleotides matching TRBD1. The CDR3 sequence is 18 residues long. After removal of 4 bases from V and 3 bases from J, the junction contained 14 bases not matched to a gene. CDR1 is MNHEY, CDR2 SMNVEV, per germline (reference sequence). CDR3 coding DNA: TGTGCCAGCAGTTCAGACCCGGACAGGCTACTTTACACCGGGGAGCTGTTTTTT. It specifies CASSSDPDRLLYTGELFF.

V gene TRBV5-4 combines with J gene TRBJ2-5, with 10 bases lining up with TRBD1. The CDR3 runs 14 residues. Germline CDR1 SGHNT, CDR2 YYREEE (reference sequence). Unmatched junction bases numbered 3, after V lost 3 bases and J lost 4 bases. The CDR3 nucleotides are TGTGCCAGCAGCTCGACAGGGGGCATAGAGACCCAGTACTTC. Amino acids: CASSSTGGIETQYF.